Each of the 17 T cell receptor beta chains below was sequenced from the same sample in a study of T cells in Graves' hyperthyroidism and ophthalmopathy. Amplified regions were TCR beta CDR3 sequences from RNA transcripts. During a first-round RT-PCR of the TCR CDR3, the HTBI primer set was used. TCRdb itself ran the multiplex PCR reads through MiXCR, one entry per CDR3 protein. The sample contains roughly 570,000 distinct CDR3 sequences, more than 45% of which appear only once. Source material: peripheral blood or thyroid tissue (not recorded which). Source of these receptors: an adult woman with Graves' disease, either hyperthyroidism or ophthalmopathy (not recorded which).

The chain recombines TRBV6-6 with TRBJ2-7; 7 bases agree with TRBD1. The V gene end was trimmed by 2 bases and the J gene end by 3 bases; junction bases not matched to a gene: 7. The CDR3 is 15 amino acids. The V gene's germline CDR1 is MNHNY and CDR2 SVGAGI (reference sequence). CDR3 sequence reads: CASSYPTGVHYEQYF. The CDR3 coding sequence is TGTGCCAGCAGTTACCCTACAGGGGTGCACTACGAGCAGTACTTC.

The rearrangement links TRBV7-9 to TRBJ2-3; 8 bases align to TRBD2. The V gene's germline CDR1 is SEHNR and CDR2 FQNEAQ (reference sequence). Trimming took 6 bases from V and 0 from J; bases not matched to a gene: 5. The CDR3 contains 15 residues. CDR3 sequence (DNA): TGTGCCAGCAGTCCCAGCGGGGGAAGCACAGATACGCAGTATTTT. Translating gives CASSPSGGSTDTQYF.

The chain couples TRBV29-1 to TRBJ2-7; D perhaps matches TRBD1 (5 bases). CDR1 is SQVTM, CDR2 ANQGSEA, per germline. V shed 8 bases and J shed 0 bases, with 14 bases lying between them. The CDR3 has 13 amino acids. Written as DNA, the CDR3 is TGCAGCTTGGTCGCAGGGTCCTCCTACGAGCAGTACTTC. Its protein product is CSLVAGSSYEQYF.

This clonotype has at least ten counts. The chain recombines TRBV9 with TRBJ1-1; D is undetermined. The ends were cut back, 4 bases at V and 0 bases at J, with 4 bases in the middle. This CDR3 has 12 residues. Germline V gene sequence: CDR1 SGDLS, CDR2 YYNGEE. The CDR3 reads CASSPVNTEAFF. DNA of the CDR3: TGTGCCAGCAGCCCCGTGAACACTGAAGCTTTCTTT.

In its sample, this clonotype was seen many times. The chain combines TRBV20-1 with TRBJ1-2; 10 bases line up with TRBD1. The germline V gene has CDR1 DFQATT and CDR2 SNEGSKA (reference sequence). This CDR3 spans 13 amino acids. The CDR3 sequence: CSGGTGENYGYTF. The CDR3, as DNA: TGCAGCGGAGGGACAGGGGAGAACTATGGCTACACCTTC.

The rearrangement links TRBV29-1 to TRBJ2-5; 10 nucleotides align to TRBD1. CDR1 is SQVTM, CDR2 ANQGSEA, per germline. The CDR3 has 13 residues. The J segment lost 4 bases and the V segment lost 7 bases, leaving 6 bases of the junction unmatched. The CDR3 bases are TGCAGCGCTCAGGGACAGGGGAGAGAGACCCAGTACTTC. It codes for CSAQGQGRETQYF. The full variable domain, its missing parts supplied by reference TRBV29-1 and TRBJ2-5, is SAVISQKPSRDICQRGTSLTIQCQVDSQVTMMFWYRQQPGQSLTLIATANQGSEATYESGFVIDKFPISRPNLTFSTLTVSNMSPEDSSIYLCSAQGQGRETQYFGPGTRLLVL.

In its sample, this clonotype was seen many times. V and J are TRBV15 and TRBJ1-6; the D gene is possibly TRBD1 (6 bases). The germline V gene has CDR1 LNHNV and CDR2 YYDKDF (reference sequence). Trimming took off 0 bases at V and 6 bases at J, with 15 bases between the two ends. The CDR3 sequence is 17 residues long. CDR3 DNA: TGTGCCACCAGCAGAGATACTGCCGGGACATTTAATTCACCCCTCCACTTT. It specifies CATSRDTAGTFNSPLHF.

CDR3 sequence: CASSELELYGYTF. CDR3 bases: TGTGCCAGCAGTGAATTGGAACTCTATGGCTACACCTTC. This chain uses TRBV2 with TRBJ1-2; no reliable D call. Per germline, CDR1 SNHLY and CDR2 FYNNEI. With 2 bases removed from V and 4 bases from J, the gap between germline ends came to 8 bases. The CDR3 length is 13 residues.

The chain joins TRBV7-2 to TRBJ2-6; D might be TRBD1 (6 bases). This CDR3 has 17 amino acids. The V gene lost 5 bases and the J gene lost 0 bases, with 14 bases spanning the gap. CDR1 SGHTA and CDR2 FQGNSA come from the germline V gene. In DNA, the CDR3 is TGTGCCAGCAGCCCGAGGACAGCGAGCTCTGGGGCCAACGTCCTGACTTTC. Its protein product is CASSPRTASSGANVLTF.

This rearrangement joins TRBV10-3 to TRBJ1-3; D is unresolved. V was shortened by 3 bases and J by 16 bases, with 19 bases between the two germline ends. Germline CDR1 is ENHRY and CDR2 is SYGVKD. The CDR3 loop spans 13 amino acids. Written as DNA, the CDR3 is TGTGCCATCAGTGACGGGCGGCACACTGAAGAGTATTTT. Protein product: CAISDGRHTEEYF.

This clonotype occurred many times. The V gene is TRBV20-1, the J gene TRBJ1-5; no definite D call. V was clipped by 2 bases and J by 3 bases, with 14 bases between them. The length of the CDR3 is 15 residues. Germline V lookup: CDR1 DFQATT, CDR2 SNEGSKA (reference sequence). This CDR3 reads CSARSLSEANQPQHF. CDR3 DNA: TGCAGTGCTAGAAGTCTCAGTGAGGCCAATCAGCCCCAGCATTTT.

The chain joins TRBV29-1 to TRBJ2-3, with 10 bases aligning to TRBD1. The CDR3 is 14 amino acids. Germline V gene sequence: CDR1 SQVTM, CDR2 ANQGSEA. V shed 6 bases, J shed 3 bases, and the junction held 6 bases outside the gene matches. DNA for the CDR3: TGCAGCGTCGACAGGGGGCTTGGTACAGATACGCAGTATTTT. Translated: CSVDRGLGTDTQYF.

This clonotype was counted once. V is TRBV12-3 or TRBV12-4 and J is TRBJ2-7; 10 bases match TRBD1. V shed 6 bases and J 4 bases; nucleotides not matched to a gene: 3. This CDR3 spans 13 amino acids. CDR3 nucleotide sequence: TGTGCCAGCAGGGGGACAGGGGTGTACGAGCAGTACTTC. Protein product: CASRGTGVYEQYF.

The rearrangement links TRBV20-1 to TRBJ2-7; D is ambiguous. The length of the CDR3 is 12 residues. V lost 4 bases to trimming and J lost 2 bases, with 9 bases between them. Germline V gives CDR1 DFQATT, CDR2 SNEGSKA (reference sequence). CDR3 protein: CSAKLGTYEQYF. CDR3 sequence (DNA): TGCAGTGCTAAGCTGGGGACCTACGAGCAGTACTTC.

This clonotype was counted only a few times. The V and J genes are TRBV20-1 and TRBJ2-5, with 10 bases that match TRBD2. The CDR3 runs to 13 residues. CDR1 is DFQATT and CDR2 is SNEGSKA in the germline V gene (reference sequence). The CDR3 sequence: CSQEPSGSKTQYF. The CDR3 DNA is TGCAGCCAAGAGCCTAGCGGGAGTAAGACCCAGTACTTC.

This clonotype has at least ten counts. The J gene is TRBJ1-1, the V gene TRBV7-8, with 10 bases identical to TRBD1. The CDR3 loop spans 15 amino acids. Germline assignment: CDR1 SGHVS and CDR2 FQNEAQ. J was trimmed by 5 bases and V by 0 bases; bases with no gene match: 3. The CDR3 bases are TGTGCCAGCAGCTTAGCGGGGACAGGGGCGACTGAAGCTTTCTTT. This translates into CASSLAGTGATEAFF.

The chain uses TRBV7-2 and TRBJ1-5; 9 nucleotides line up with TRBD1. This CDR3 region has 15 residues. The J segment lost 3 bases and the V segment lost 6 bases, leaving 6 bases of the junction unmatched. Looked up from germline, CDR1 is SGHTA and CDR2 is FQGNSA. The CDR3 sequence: CASRQTGGDNQPQHF. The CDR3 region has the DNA TGTGCCAGCAGGCAGACAGGGGGAGACAATCAGCCCCAGCATTTT.